In its sample, the clone carrying this T cell receptor (beta chain) was seen a few times. Its antigen is not identified. Using its own MiXCR run on the 5' RACE reads, TCRdb lists one record per CDR3 protein. The table lists some 250,000 distinct CDR3 sequences, over 8.5% of them singletons. The sample is drawn from a study of T-cell memory formation after mild COVID-19. Study summary: Each donor largely had its own TCR clusters. Study-wide points: Pre-infection memory already had some responding clones, implying cross-reactive memory joined. Mainly CM and EM harbored the contracting CD4+ clones; mainly EMRA harbored the CD8+ ones. Clones that got smaller from day 15 to 85 had even CD4/CD8, while clones growing later tipped toward CD4+.

J lost 7 bases, V lost 3 bases, and 10 bases had no gene match. CDR3 length: 16 amino acids. The germline CDR1 and CDR2 sequences are MDHEN and SYDVKM. The gene calls are TRBV28 and TRBJ1-2, with 11 positions matching TRBD1. The receptor's source is a man aged 18 to 30 who had mild COVID-19 (a few samples of this study predate the infection). Cell type and time point are not known. The sample comprised PBMCs or a T cell subset sorted from them (not recorded which). CDR3 protein: CASSFEGGQGVGGYTF. For the CDR3, the DNA is TGTGCCAGCAGTTTTGAGGGGGGACAGGGGGTCGGTGGCTACACCTTC.